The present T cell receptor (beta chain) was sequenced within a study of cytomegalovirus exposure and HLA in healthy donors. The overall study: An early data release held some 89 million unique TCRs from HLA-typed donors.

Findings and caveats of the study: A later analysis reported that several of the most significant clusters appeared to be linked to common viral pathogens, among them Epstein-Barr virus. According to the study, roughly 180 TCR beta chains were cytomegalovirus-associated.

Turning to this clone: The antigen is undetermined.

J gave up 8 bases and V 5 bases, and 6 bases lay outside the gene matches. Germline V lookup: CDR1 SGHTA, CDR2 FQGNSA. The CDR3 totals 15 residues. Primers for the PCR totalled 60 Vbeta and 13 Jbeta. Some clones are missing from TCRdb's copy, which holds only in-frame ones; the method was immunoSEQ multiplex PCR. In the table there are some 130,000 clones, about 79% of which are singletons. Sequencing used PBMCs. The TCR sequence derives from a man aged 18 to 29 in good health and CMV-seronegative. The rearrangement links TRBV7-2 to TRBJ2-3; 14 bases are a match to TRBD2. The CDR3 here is CASSIDGLAGGTQYF. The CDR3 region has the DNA TGTGCCAGCAGCATCGACGGACTAGCGGGAGGTACGCAGTATTTT.